These T cell receptor beta chains were read from a single sample in a study of shared clonotypes between healthy human individuals. The assay was immunoSEQ multiplex PCR, and TCRdb's table has in-frame clones only and misses some. The data hold 550,000 to 650,000 clones, with approximately 96% observed a single time. The sequenced material came from naive CD8+ T cells sorted from blood. The receptors come from a woman in her thirties in good health. CDR3s include the opening cysteine and the closing phenylalanine or tryptophan. Each record gives: V gene, clone size, D gene, J gene, CDR3 protein, CDR3 DNA. The D gene is left open where the match is weak. Clone size appears in some rows only: once, few, many, or a class for an expanded clone.

V: TRBV2; size: .; D: TRBD1; J: TRBJ2-5; CDR3: CASPKGPGQGNRIPQETQYF; DNA: TGTGCCAGCCCCAAGGGCCCGGGACAGGGGAATAGGATCCCCCAAGAGACCCAGTACTTC
V: TRBV7-8; size: .; D: .; J: TRBJ1-5; CDR3: CASSLGTSYSNQPQHF; DNA: TGTGCCAGCAGCTTAGGGACATCCTATAGTAATCAGCCCCAGCATTTT
V: TRBV7-6; size: .; D: .; J: TRBJ1-6; CDR3: CASSLAYRPGQLDSPLHF; DNA: TGTGCCAGCAGCTTAGCGTACCGACCGGGGCAGTTGGATTCACCCCTCCACTTT
V: TRBV30; size: .; D: TRBD1; J: TRBJ1-3; CDR3: CASMGDRVNTIYF; DNA: TGTGCCTCCATGGGGGACAGGGTTAACACCATATATTTT
V: TRBV7-9; size: .; D: .; J: TRBJ2-3; CDR3: CASSLVTTVNTDTQYF; DNA: TGTGCCAGCAGCTTAGTTACGACAGTAAACACAGATACGCAGTATTTT
V: TRBV7-9; size: .; D: .; J: TRBJ1-4; CDR3: CASSFTLRGATNEKLFF; DNA: TGTGCCAGCAGCTTTACCCTTCGAGGGGCAACTAATGAAAAACTGTTTTTT
V: TRBV13; size: .; D: .; J: TRBJ2-7; CDR3: CASSLGRILYEQYF; DNA: TGTGCCAGCAGCTTAGGGCGAATCCTCTACGAGCAGTACTTC
V: TRBV28; size: .; D: .; J: TRBJ2-1; CDR3: CATEISNEQFF; DNA: TGTGCCACCGAAATAAGCAATGAGCAGTTCTTC
V: TRBV4-1; size: .; D: TRBD2; J: TRBJ2-5; CDR3: CASSQVGLAGETQYF; DNA: TGCGCCAGCAGCCAGGTGGGACTAGCCGGAGAGACCCAGTACTTC
V: TRBV28; size: .; D: TRBD1; J: TRBJ1-5; CDR3: CASSDDRVAQPQHF; DNA: TGTGCCAGCAGTGATGACAGGGTGGCTCAGCCCCAGCATTTT
V: TRBV11-2; size: .; D: .; J: TRBJ2-7; CDR3: CASSWGVAGDLRSSYEQYF; DNA: TGTGCCAGCAGCTGGGGGGTGGCAGGGGACCTACGGAGTTCCTACGAGCAGTACTTC
V: TRBV27; size: .; D: .; J: TRBJ2-1; CDR3: CASSSEGAYNEQFF; DNA: TGTGCCAGCAGTTCGGAGGGTGCCTACAATGAGCAGTTCTTC
V: TRBV7-9; size: .; D: TRBD2; J: TRBJ2-7; CDR3: CASSLEFTSGSPYEQYF; DNA: TGTGCCAGCAGCTTGGAGTTCACTAGCGGGAGCCCCTACGAGCAGTACTTC
V: TRBV6-5; size: .; D: .; J: TRBJ1-2; CDR3: CASSYGILYGYTF; DNA: TGTGCCAGCAGTTACGGCATCCTCTATGGCTACACCTTC
V: TRBV28; size: .; D: .; J: TRBJ1-5; CDR3: CASSLAGTNQPQHF; DNA: TGTGCCAGCAGTTTAGCGGGGACCAATCAGCCCCAGCATTTT
V: TRBV7-9; size: .; D: TRBD1; J: TRBJ1-6; CDR3: CASSQDRAFSPLHF; DNA: TGTGCCAGCAGTCAAGACAGGGCGTTTTCACCCCTCCACTTT
V: TRBV27; size: .; D: TRBD2; J: TRBJ2-1; CDR3: CASSPGLGSYNEQFF; DNA: TGTGCCAGCAGTCCGGGACTAGGATCCTACAATGAGCAGTTCTTC
V: TRBV27; size: .; D: .; J: TRBJ2-7; CDR3: CASGRDTYEQYF; DNA: TGTGCCAGCGGAAGGGACACTTACGAGCAGTACTTC
V: TRBV28; size: .; D: TRBD2; J: TRBJ2-7; CDR3: CASSGLAGAYEQYF; DNA: TGTGCCAGCAGTGGACTAGCGGGAGCCTACGAGCAGTACTTC
V: TRBV19; size: .; D: .; J: TRBJ2-1; CDR3: CASKRESSYNEQFF; DNA: TGTGCCAGTAAGCGCGAGAGCTCCTACAATGAGCAGTTCTTC
V: TRBV7-8; size: few; D: .; J: TRBJ2-7; CDR3: CASSLAPGRQLPYEQYF; DNA: TGTGCCAGCAGCTTAGCGCCGGGCCGACAGCTCCCCTACGAGCAGTACTTC
V: TRBV11-2; size: .; D: TRBD1; J: TRBJ2-7; CDR3: CASSPTTGISYEQYF; DNA: TGTGCCAGCAGCCCAACGACAGGGATCTCCTACGAGCAGTACTTC
V: TRBV7-9; size: .; D: .; J: TRBJ2-5; CDR3: CASSLGGQETQYF; DNA: TGTGCCAGCAGCTTAGGCGGACAAGAGACCCAGTACTTC
V: TRBV28; size: once; D: .; J: TRBJ2-7; CDR3: CASSLGVPPVRAYEQYF; DNA: TGTGCCAGCAGTTTAGGGGTCCCTCCCGTTAGAGCTTACGAGCAGTACTTC
V: TRBV7-9; size: .; D: TRBD1; J: TRBJ2-1; CDR3: CASSFPDREVLFF; DNA: TGTGCCAGCAGCTTCCCGGACAGGGAGGTACTGTTCTTC
V: TRBV5-6; size: once; D: TRBD2; J: TRBJ2-7; CDR3: CASSFTSGWHEQYF; DNA: TGTGCCAGCAGCTTTACTAGCGGGTGGCACGAGCAGTACTTC
V: TRBV9; size: .; D: TRBD1; J: TRBJ2-7; CDR3: CASSVEGTGEDEQYF; DNA: TGTGCCAGCAGCGTAGAAGGGACAGGGGAGGATGAGCAGTACTTC
V: TRBV29-1; size: .; D: .; J: TRBJ2-7; CDR3: CSVLLRDHFYEQYF; DNA: TGCAGCGTGCTGTTGCGGGACCATTTCTACGAGCAGTACTTC
V: TRBV19; size: .; D: .; J: TRBJ1-5; CDR3: CASSPFGGGNQPQHF; DNA: TGTGCCAGTAGTCCATTCGGGGGAGGTAATCAGCCCCAGCATTTT
V: TRBV4-1; size: .; D: .; J: TRBJ2-4; CDR3: CASSPGPQSKNIQYF; DNA: TGCGCCAGCAGCCCGGGGCCCCAAAGCAAGAACATTCAGTACTTC
V: TRBV5-3; size: .; D: .; J: TRBJ1-1; CDR3: CARSHSRTEDTEAFF; DNA: TGTGCCAGAAGCCATTCCCGGACGGAAGACACTGAAGCTTTCTTT
V: TRBV18; size: .; D: .; J: TRBJ2-7; CDR3: CASSPLGDGEGERLYEQYF; DNA: TGTGCCAGCTCACCACTCGGTGACGGAGAGGGAGAACGCCTCTACGAGCAGTACTTC
V: TRBV2; size: .; D: TRBD1; J: TRBJ2-5; CDR3: CARGTEQETQYF; DNA: TGTGCCAGAGGGACAGAACAAGAGACCCAGTACTTC
V: TRBV4-2; size: .; D: .; J: TRBJ2-7; CDR3: CASSQDSWATYEQYF; DNA: TGTGCCAGCAGCCAAGATAGCTGGGCGACCTACGAGCAGTACTTC
V: TRBV19; size: .; D: .; J: TRBJ2-2; CDR3: CASSPSPNTGELFF; DNA: TGTGCCAGTAGTCCTAGCCCGAACACCGGGGAGCTGTTTTTT
V: TRBV27; size: .; D: .; J: TRBJ2-1; CDR3: CASSLGGGSYNEQFF; DNA: TGTGCCAGCAGTTTAGGAGGGGGCTCCTACAATGAGCAGTTCTTC
V: TRBV6-1; size: .; D: .; J: TRBJ2-3; CDR3: CASSELKSVQGYYTDTQYF; DNA: TGTGCCAGCAGTGAATTAAAATCTGTTCAGGGGTACTACACAGATACGCAGTATTTT
V: TRBV5-4; size: .; D: .; J: TRBJ2-5; CDR3: CASSKGWETQYF; DNA: TGTGCCAGCAGCAAGGGGTGGGAGACCCAGTACTTC
V: TRBV4-2; size: few; D: TRBD1; J: TRBJ1-2; CDR3: CASSHWDSKTYGYTF; DNA: TGTGCCAGCAGCCATTGGGACAGCAAGACCTATGGCTACACCTTC
V: TRBV19; size: .; D: TRBD2; J: TRBJ2-1; CDR3: CASSLGLAGNEQFF; DNA: TGTGCCAGTAGTTTGGGACTAGCGGGAAATGAGCAGTTCTTC
V: TRBV10-2; size: .; D: .; J: TRBJ1-4; CDR3: CASSESMGATNEKLFF; DNA: TGCGCCAGCAGTGAGTCGATGGGTGCCACTAATGAAAAACTGTTTTTT
V: TRBV28; size: .; D: .; J: TRBJ2-3; CDR3: CASSLAPWGTDTQYF; DNA: TGTGCCAGCAGTTTAGCCCCATGGGGTACAGATACGCAGTATTTT
V: TRBV19; size: .; D: .; J: TRBJ1-4; CDR3: CASSGGDAVYEKLFF; DNA: TGTGCCAGTAGTGGTGGAGATGCGGTCTACGAAAAACTGTTTTTT
V: TRBV5-1; size: .; D: .; J: TRBJ1-1; CDR3: CASRDGGALTEAFF; DNA: TGCGCCAGCAGGGACGGGGGGGCGCTTACTGAAGCTTTCTTT